What follows describes a single T cell receptor (beta chain). The antigen it binds to is not known. The input lacks base qualities; no much larger clone sits a single base away. The data derive from a study of early T cells in non-severe SARS-CoV-2 infection (TCRdb year 2021). Broadly, across the study: Bulk RNA from unsorted whole blood was used for TCR sequencing, so alpha and beta chains could not be paired.

This was a case-control study nested in a cohort of healthcare workers in London, UK, who had nasopharyngeal swab PCR tests and blood samples taken every week. Healthcare workers were recruited between 23 and 31 March 2020, during the week of the UK lockdown, and were followed weekly for up to roughly 16 weeks. The method was 5' RACE. Sequencing instrument: NextSeq 500. Unique molecular identifiers were attached to individual cDNA molecules in the TCR library protocol so that sequencing error and PCR bias could be corrected. Both TCR alpha and beta chains were sequenced, and tight co-correlation was observed between alpha and beta sequence abundances in each sample. The study's processing was this. Decombinator V4 was used to perform V gene, J gene and CDR3 annotation of TCR sequences. TCRs were defined as expanded if a significant change between any two time points was detected under a Poisson model with p below 0.0001. Abundances of TCRs were expressed as counts per million after normalisation to the total number of TCRs sequenced in each sample. A search of VDJdb, accessed on 1 November 2021, was run for TCRs annotated to CMV, EBV and SARS-CoV-2, with TCRs annotated for multiple antigens excluded. Using fastp at Q25 and MiXCR, TCRdb reprocessed the public reads and kept productive beta chains. Entries that share a CDR3 protein sequence are merged under the most common genes and DNA. None of the V and J calls come from the authors' own analysis; TCRdb made them. The sample table holds 75,000 to 90,000 distinct CDR3 sequences, of which approximately 15% were seen once. The ten most abundant clones make up 4.5% to 7% of the sample.

Results the study describes overall, beyond this receptor: Matching against VDJdb was skewed toward anti-spike CD8 responses, likely underestimated virus-specific expansions, and missed private and CD4 specificities.

The sequencing sample was made of whole blood. The receptor's source is an adult who was a healthcare worker with PCR-confirmed SARS-CoV-2 infection or an uninfected control (not recorded which).

The nucleotides are TGCAGTGCTAGCCGCGAGCAGTACTTC. Translated, it gives CSASREQYF. The chain uses TRBV20-1 and TRBJ2-7; a confident D gene designation cannot be given. V was cut back by 3 bases and J by 6 bases, leaving a gap of 3 bases between them. Including cysteine and phenylalanine, the CDR3 has 9 amino acids. Only the CDR3 portion is preserved as DNA: 27 bases, with reading frame beginning at the first base. CDR1 and CDR2 were assigned from the germline V gene (reference sequence) as DFQATT and SNEGSKA.